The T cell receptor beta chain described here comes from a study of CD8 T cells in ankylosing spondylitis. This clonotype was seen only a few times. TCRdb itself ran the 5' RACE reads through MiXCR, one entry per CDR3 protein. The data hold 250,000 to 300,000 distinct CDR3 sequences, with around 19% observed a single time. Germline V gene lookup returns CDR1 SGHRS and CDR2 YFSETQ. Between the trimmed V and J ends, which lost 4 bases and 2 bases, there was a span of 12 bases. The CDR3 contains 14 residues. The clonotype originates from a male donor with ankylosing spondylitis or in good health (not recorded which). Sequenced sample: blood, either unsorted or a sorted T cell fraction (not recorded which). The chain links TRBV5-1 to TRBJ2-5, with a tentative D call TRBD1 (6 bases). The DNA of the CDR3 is TGCGCCAGCAGCCCCGGGACACAACAAGAGACCCAGTACTTC. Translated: CASSPGTQQETQYF.